This T cell receptor (beta chain) appears in the sequencing data of a study of blood T cell repertoires in COVID-19. For the study at large: Whether acute or convalescent, the COVID-19 samples came from the United States, Italy and Spain. PBMCs, B-cell-depleted T cells, or T cells provided the cDNA or gDNA that made up the material.

In the study's own analysis: Estimation of nucleated cell counts was performed using reference gene primer amplification. Assay: immunoSEQ multiplex PCR; the TCRdb copy retains only in-frame clones and omits some. V and J calls and clone size come straight from that table; D and trimming were deduced from the DNA. The sample lists tens of thousands of clones, approximately 70% seen once, with around 24% in the top ten. CDR1 and CDR2 from the germline V gene are GTSNPN and SVGIG (reference sequence). The CDR3 is made up of 13 amino acids. Of note for this clone: Sequence at one end of the junction differs from germline and may be a read error.

This chain links TRBV30 with TRBJ1-3, with D uncertain. The TCR originated in a woman aged 55-69 years in a cohort sampled during active or convalescent COVID-19. Input material: peripheral blood. The CDR3 DNA sequence: TGTGCCTGGGGTGTGAGCCCTGGAAACACCATATATTTT. The encoded protein is CAWGVSPGNTIYF.